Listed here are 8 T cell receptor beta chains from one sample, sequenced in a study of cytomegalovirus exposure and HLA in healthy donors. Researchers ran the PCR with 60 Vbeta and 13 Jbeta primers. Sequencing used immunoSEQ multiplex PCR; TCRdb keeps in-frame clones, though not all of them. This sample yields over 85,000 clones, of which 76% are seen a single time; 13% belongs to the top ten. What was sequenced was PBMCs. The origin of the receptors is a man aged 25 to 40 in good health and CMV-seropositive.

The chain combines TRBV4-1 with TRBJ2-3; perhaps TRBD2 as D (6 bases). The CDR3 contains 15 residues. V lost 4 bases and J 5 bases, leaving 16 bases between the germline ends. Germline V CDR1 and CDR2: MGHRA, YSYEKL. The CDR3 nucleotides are TGCGCCAGCAGCCCCGCCGGGGGTCCGGGAGATACGCAGTATTTT. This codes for CASSPAGGPGDTQYF.

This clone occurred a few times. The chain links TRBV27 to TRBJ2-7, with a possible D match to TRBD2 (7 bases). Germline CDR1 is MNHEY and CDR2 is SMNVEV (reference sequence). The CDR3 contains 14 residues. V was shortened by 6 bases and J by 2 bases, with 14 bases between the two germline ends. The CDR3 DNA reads TGTGCCAGCAGCGGGGAGGGGGGAACCTACGAGCAGTACTTC. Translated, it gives CASSGEGGTYEQYF.

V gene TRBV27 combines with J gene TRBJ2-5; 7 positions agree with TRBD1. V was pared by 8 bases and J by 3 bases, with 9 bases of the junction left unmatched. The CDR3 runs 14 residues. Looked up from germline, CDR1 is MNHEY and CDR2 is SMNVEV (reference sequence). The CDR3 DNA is TGTGCCAGCGTTCCAGGGGGATCGGAAGAGACCCAGTACTTC. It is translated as CASVPGGSEETQYF.

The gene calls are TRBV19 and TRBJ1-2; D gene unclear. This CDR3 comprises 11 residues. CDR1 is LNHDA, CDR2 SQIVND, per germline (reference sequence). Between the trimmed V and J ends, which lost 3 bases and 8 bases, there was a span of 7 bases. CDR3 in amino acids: CASSIGGGYTF. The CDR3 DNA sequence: TGTGCCAGTAGTATCGGAGGAGGCTACACCTTC.

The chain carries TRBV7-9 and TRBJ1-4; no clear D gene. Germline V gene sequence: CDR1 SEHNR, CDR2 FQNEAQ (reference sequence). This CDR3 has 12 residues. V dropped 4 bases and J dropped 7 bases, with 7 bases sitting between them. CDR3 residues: CASSSWSEKLFF. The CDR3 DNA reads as TGTGCCAGCAGCTCCTGGAGTGAAAAACTGTTTTTT.

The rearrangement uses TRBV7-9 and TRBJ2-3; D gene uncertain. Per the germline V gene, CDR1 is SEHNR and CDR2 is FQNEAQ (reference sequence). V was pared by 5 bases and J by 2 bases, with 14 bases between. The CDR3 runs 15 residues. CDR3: CASSAPLETTDTQYF. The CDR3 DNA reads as TGTGCCAGCAGCGCCCCTCTGGAGACCACAGATACGCAGTATTTT.

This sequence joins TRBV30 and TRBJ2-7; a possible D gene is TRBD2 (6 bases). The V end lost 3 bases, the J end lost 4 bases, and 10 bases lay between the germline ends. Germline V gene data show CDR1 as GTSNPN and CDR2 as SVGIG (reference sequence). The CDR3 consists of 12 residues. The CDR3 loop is CAWRGDFYEQYF. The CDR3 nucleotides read TGTGCCTGGAGGGGGGACTTTTACGAGCAGTACTTC.

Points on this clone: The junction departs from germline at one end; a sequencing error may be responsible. The CDR3 region is CASSLGALGNPEAFF. CDR3 nucleotides: TGTGCCAGCAGCTTGGGAGCCCTCGGGAACCCTGAAGCTTTCTTT. The genes are TRBV5-6 and TRBJ1-1; unclear D gene. This CDR3 contains 15 residues. In germline, CDR1 is SGHDT, CDR2 YYEEEE. The whole variable domain, remainder taken from reference TRBV5-6 and TRBJ1-1, is DAGVTQSPTHLIKTRGQQVTLRCSPKSGHDTVSWYQQALGQGPQFIFQYYEEEERQRGNFPDRFSGHQFPNYSSELNVNALLLGDSALYLCASSLGALGNPEAFFGQGTRLTVV.